This T cell receptor beta chain originates from a study of OX40 agonist ivuxolimab in advanced cancers. The table came from immunoSEQ multiplex PCR; TCRdb's copy has only in-frame clones and leaves some out. Of approximately 45,000 clones detected, about 88% appear once; the ten largest clones hold less than 8%. CDR3 length equals 15 residues. V gave up 5 bases and J gave up 2 bases, with 16 bases separating them. Germline CDR1 is SGHAT and CDR2 is FQNNGV. This chain connects TRBV11-2 to TRBJ2-7; D may be TRBD1 (5 bases). This TCR was recovered from an adult with an advanced solid tumor such as melanoma, head and neck, liver or kidney cancer. Here the sequenced sample was CD4+ or CD8+ T cells sorted from blood, taken in a trial of the OX40 agonist ivuxolimab. In DNA form, the CDR3 reads TGTGCCAGCAGCCCGCAGGGTCCCTGGGCCTACGAGCAGTACTTC. Its protein product is CASSPQGPWAYEQYF.